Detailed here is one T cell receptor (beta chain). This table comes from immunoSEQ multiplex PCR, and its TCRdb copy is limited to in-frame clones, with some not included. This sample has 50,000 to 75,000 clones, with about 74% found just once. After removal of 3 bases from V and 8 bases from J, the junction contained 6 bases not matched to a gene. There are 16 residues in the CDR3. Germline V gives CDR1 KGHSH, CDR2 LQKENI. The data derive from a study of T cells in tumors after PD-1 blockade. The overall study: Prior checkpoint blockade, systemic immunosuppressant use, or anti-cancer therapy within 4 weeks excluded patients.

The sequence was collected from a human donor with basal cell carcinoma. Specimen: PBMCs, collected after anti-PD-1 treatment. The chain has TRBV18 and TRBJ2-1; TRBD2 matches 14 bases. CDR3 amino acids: CASSPGLAGVGDEQFF. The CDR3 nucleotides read TGTGCCAGCTCACCGGGACTAGCGGGGGTAGGGGATGAGCAGTTCTTC.